The 7 T cell receptor beta chains given below trace back to one sample, sequenced in a study of blood T cells in healthy people across ages. A second PCR of roughly 7 to 11 cycles used a sample-barcoded 5' primer and a J-beta primer mix. TCRdb re-analysed the 5' RACE reads in MiXCR, keeping a single row per CDR3 protein. The sample has 800,000 or so distinct CDR3 sequences; under 80% are singletons. Sequencing was performed on blood. The receptors were sampled from a man aged 25-45 years in good health.

This clonotype was seen more than once but under ten times. The V and J genes are TRBV12-3 or TRBV12-4 and TRBJ2-5; D gene unclear. CDR3 length equals 13 residues. V was pared by 5 bases and J by 7 bases, with 14 bases between. The CDR3 is CASSAFLGSTQYF. The CDR3 DNA follows: TGTGCCAGCAGTGCCTTCCTAGGGTCGACCCAGTACTTC.

The rearrangement joins TRBV3-1 to TRBJ1-2; D not certain. V shed 4 bases and J shed 4 bases, with 13 bases lying between them. The CDR3 is 14 amino acids. In germline, CDR1 is LGHDT, CDR2 YNNKEL (reference sequence). Here the CDR3 reads CASSLRPPTYGYTF. CDR3 nucleotides: TGTGCCAGCAGCCTGAGGCCTCCCACCTATGGCTACACCTTC.

The chain employs TRBV10-3 and TRBJ1-2; D not resolved. V gave up 3 bases and J gave up 1 base, with 9 bases separating them. Germline CDR1 and CDR2: ENHRY and SYGVKD. This CDR3 is 14 amino acids long. In DNA form, the CDR3 reads TGTGCCATCAGTGACAGGCGGGTTAACTATGGCTACACCTTC. It is translated as CAISDRRVNYGYTF.

This clonotype was counted a few times. The chain joins TRBV7-2 to TRBJ1-2, with no clear D. The V and J ends lost 6 bases and 8 bases respectively, with 19 bases between them. The V gene's germline CDR1 is SGHTA and CDR2 FQGNSA. This CDR3 comprises 14 residues. The CDR3 region has the DNA TGTGCCAGCAGATCCCCGGAAAGTACACAGGGCTACACCTTC. Residues: CASRSPESTQGYTF.

This clonotype came up a few times. The chain has TRBV12-3 or TRBV12-4 and TRBJ1-1; D ambiguous. This CDR3 region has 12 residues. V was cut by 5 bases and J by 10 bases, with 14 bases left in between. The CDR3 DNA sequence: TGTGCCAGCAGTATCGGGCTAGCTGGAGCTTTCTTT. It codes for CASSIGLAGAFF.

The chain recombines TRBV29-1 with TRBJ2-5, with D possibly being TRBD2 (6 bases). The CDR3 sequence is 12 residues long. V was shortened by 7 bases and J by 7 bases, with 16 bases between the two germline ends. The germline CDR1 and CDR2 sequences are SQVTM and ANQGSEA. The CDR3 nucleotides read TGCAGCGGTGGGGAGGCCATGGGGACCCAGTACTTC. Translation: CSGGEAMGTQYF.

The chain employs TRBV20-1 and TRBJ2-1, with D perhaps assigned TRBD1 or TRBD2 (5 bases each). CDR3 length: 15 amino acids. The V end was cut by 3 bases, the J end by 2 bases, with 14 bases between. Germline V lookup: CDR1 DFQATT, CDR2 SNEGSKA (reference sequence). The CDR3 sequence: CSASLLRGPYNEQFF. The CDR3 region has the DNA TGCAGTGCTAGTTTACTAAGGGGACCCTACAATGAGCAGTTCTTC.